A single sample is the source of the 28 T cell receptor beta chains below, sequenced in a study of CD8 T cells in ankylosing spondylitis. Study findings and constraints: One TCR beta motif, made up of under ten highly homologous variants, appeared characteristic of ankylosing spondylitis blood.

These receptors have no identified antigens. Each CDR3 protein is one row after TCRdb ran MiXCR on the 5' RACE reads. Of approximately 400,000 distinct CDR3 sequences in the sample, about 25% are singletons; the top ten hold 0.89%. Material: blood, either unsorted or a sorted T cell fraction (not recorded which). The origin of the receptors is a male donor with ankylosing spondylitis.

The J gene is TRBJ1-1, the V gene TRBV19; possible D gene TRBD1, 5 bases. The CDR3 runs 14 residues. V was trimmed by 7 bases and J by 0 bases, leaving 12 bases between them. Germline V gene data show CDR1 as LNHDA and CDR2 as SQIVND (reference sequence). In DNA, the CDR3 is TGTGCCAGTATCCGGACAAGTATGAACACTGAAGCTTTCTTT. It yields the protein CASIRTSMNTEAFF.

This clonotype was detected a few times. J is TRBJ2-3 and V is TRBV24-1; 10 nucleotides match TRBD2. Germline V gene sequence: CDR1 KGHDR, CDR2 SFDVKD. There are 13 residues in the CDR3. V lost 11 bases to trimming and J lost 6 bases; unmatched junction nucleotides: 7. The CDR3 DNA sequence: TGTGCCATCGCACTAGCGGGATATGATACGCAGTATTTT. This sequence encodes CAIALAGYDTQYF.

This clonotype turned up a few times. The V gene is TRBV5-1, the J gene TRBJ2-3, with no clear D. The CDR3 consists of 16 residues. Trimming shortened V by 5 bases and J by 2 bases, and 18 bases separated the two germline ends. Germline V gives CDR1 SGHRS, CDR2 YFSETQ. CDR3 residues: CASRVSLAPPTDTQYF. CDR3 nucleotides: TGCGCCAGCAGGGTCTCCCTGGCCCCCCCCACAGATACGCAGTATTTT.

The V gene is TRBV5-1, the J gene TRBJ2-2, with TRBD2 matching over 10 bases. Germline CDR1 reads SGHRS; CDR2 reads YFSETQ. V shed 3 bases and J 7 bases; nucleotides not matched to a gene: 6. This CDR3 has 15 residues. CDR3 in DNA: TGCGCCAGCAGCTATCTAGCGGGAGAGGTCGGGGAGCTGTTTTTT. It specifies CASSYLAGEVGELFF.

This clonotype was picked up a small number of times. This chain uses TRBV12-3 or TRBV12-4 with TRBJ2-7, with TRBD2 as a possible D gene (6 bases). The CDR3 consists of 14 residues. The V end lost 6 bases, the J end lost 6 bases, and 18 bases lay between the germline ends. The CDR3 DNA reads TGTGCCAGCAGCCTTCGACGGGGGATTGGCGAGCAGTACTTC. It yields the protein CASSLRRGIGEQYF.

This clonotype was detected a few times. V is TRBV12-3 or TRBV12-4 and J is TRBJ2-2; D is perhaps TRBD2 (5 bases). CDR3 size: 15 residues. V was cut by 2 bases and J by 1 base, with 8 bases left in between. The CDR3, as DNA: TGTGCCAGCAGTTTAAACGGGGTGAACACCGGGGAGCTGTTTTTT. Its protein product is CASSLNGVNTGELFF.

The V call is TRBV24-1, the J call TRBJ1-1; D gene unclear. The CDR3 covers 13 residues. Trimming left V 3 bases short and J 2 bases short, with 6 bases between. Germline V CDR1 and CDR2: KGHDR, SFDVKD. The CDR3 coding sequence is TGTGCCACCAGTGATGGTGTCAACACTGAAGCTTTCTTT. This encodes CATSDGVNTEAFF.

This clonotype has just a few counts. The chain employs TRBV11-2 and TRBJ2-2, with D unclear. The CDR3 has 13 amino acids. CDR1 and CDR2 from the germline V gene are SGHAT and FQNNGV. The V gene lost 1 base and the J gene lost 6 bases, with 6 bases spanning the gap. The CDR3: CASSLARSGELFF. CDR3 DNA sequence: TGTGCCAGCAGCTTAGCTAGGTCCGGGGAGCTGTTTTTT.

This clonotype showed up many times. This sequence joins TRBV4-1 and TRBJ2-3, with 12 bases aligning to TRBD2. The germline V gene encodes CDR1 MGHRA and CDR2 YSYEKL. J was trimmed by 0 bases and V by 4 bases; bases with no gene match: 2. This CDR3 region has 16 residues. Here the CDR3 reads CASSPSGRGSTDTQYF. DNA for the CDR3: TGCGCCAGCAGCCCTAGCGGGAGGGGAAGCACAGATACGCAGTATTTT.

The CDR3 loop is CASSVPGTGTEQYF. CDR3 coding DNA: TGTGCCAGCAGCGTTCCCGGGACAGGAACAGAGCAGTACTTC. The V gene is TRBV4-2, the J gene TRBJ2-7; 8 positions match TRBD1. V was clipped by 5 bases and J by 7 bases; unmatched bases: 10. This CDR3 spans 14 amino acids. Germline lookup yields CDR1 LGHNA and CDR2 YNFKEQ.

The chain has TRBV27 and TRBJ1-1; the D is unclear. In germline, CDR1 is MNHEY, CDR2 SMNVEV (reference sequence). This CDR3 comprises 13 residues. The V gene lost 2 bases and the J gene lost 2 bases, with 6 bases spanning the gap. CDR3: CASSLVDNTEAFF. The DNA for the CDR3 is TGTGCCAGCAGTTTAGTTGACAACACTGAAGCTTTCTTT.

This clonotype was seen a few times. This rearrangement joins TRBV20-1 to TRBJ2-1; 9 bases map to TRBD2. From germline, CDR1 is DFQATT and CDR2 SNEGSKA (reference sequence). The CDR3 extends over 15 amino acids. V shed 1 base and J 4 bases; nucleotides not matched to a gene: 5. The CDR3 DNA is TGCAGTGCTAGAGTTAGGGCGGGAGGGTACAATGAGCAGTTCTTC. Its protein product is CSARVRAGGYNEQFF.

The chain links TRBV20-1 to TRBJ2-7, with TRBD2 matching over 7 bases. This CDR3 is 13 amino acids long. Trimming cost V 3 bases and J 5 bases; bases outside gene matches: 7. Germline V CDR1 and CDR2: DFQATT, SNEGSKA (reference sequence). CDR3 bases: TGCAGTGCTAGTTATCGGGAGGACAACGAGCAGTACTTC. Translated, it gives CSASYREDNEQYF.

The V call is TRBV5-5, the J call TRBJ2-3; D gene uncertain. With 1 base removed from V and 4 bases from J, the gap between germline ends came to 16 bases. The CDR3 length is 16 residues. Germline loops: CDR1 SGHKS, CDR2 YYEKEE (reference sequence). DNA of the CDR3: TGTGCCAGCAGCTTGACCCCGGGCTCGATGGCAGATACGCAGTATTTT. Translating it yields CASSLTPGSMADTQYF. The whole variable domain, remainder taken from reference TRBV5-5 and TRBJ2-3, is DAGVTQSPTHLIKTRGQQVTLRCSPISGHKSVSWYQQVLGQGPQFIFQYYEKEERGRGNFPDRFSARQFPNYSSELNVNALLLGDSALYLCASSLTPGSMADTQYFGPGTRLTVL.

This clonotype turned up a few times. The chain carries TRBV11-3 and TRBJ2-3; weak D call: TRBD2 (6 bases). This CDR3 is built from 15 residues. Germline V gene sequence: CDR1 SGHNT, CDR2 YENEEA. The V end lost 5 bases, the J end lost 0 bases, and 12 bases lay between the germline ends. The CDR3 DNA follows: TGTGCCAGCAGCCCAAGAGCGGGTAGCACAGATACGCAGTATTTT. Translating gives CASSPRAGSTDTQYF.

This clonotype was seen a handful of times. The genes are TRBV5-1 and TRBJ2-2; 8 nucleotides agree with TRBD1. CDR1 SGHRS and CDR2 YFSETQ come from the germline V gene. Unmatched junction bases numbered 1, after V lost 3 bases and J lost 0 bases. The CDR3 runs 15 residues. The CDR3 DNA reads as TGCGCCAGCAGCTGGACAGGGTCGAACACCGGGGAGCTGTTTTTT. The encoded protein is CASSWTGSNTGELFF.

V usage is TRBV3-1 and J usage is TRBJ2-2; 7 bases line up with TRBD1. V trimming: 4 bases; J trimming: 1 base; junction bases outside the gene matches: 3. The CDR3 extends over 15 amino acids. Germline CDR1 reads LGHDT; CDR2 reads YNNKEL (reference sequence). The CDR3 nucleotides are TGTGCCAGCAGCCCTAACAGGGGGAACACCGGGGAGCTGTTTTTT. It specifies CASSPNRGNTGELFF. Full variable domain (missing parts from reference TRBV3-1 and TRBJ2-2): DTAVSQTPKYLVTQMGNDKSIKCEQNLGHDTMYWYKQDSKKFLKIMFSYNNKELIINETVPNRFSPKSPDKAHLNLHINSLELGDSAVYFCASSPNRGNTGELFFGEGSRLTVL.

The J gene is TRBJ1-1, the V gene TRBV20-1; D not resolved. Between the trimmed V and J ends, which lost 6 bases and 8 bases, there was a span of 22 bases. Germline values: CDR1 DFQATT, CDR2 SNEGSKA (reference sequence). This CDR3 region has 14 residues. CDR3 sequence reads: CSANGPINFSEAFF. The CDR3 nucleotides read TGCAGTGCAAATGGTCCGATTAACTTCTCGGAAGCTTTCTTT.

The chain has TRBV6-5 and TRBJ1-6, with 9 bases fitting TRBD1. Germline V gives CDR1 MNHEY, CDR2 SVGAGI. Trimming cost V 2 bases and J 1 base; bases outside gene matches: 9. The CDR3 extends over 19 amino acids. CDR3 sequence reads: CASSYPKGQGRSYNSPLHF. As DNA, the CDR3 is TGTGCCAGCAGTTACCCGAAGGGACAGGGACGTTCCTATAATTCACCCCTCCACTTT.

The CDR3 DNA is TGTGCCAGCAGTCCTAGGGGGGCTCTCCCCAATGAGCAGTTCTTC. Translated, it gives CASSPRGALPNEQFF. The chain uses TRBV12-3 or TRBV12-4 and TRBJ2-1; TRBD1 or TRBD2 may be the D gene (6 bases each). The CDR3 runs 15 residues. Trimming pared 5 bases from V and 6 bases from J, leaving 17 bases between.

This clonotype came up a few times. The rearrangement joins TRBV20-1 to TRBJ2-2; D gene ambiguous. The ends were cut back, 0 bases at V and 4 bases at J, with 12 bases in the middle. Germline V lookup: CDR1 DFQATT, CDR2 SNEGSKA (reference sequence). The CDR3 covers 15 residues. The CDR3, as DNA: TGCAGTGCTAGAGATCCTAGGTGGATCACCGGGGAGCTGTTTTTT. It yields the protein CSARDPRWITGELFF.

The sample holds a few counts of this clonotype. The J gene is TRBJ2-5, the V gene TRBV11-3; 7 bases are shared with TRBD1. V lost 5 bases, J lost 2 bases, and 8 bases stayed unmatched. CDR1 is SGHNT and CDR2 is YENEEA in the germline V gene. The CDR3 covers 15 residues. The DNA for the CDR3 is TGTGCCAGCAGCCCTAGACAGGGTACTCAAGAGACCCAGTACTTC. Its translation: CASSPRQGTQETQYF.

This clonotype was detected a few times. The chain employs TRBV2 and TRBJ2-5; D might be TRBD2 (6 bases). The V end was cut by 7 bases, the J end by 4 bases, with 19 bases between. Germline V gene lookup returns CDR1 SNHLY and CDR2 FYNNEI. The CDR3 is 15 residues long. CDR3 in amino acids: CASTTVDLGRETQYF. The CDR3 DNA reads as TGTGCCAGCACCACGGTGGACCTCGGGAGAGAGACCCAGTACTTC.

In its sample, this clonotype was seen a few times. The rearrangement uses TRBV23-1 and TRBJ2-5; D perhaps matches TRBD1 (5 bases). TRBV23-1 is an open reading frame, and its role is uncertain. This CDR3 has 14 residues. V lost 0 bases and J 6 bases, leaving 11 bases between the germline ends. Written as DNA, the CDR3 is TGCGCCAGCAGTCAATCTCCAGGGTGGAAGACCCAGTACTTC. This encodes CASSQSPGWKTQYF.

The CDR3: CASKEGSNTGELFF. CDR3 DNA: TGTGCCAGCAAGGAGGGTTCGAACACCGGGGAGCTGTTTTTT. V is TRBV2 and J is TRBJ2-2, with D possibly TRBD2 on 6 matching bases. The germline gives CDR1 SNHLY, CDR2 FYNNEI. CDR3 length: 14 residues. V lost 7 bases and J 0 bases, leaving 9 bases between the germline ends.

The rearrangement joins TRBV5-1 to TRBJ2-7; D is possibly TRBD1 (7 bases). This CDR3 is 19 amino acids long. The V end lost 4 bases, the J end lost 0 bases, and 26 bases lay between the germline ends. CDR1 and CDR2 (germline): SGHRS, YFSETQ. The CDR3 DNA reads TGCGCCAGCAGCCCAGCCGACAGGGACTTCCTTATTCGCTCCTACGAGCAGTACTTC. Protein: CASSPADRDFLIRSYEQYF.

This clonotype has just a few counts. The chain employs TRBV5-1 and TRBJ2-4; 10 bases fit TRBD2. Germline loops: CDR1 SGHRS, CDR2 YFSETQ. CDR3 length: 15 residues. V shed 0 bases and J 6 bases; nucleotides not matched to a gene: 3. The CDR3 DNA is TGCGCCAGCAGCTTGGACCTAGCGGGAGTAAACATTCAGTACTTC. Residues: CASSLDLAGVNIQYF.

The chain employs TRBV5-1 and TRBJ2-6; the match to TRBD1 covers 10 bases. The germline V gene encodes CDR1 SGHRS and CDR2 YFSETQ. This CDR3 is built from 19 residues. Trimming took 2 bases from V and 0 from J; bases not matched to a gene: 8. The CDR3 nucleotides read TGCGCCAGCAGCTTCTCCGGGACAGGGGTCTACTCTGGGGCCAACGTCCTGACTTTC. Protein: CASSFSGTGVYSGANVLTF.